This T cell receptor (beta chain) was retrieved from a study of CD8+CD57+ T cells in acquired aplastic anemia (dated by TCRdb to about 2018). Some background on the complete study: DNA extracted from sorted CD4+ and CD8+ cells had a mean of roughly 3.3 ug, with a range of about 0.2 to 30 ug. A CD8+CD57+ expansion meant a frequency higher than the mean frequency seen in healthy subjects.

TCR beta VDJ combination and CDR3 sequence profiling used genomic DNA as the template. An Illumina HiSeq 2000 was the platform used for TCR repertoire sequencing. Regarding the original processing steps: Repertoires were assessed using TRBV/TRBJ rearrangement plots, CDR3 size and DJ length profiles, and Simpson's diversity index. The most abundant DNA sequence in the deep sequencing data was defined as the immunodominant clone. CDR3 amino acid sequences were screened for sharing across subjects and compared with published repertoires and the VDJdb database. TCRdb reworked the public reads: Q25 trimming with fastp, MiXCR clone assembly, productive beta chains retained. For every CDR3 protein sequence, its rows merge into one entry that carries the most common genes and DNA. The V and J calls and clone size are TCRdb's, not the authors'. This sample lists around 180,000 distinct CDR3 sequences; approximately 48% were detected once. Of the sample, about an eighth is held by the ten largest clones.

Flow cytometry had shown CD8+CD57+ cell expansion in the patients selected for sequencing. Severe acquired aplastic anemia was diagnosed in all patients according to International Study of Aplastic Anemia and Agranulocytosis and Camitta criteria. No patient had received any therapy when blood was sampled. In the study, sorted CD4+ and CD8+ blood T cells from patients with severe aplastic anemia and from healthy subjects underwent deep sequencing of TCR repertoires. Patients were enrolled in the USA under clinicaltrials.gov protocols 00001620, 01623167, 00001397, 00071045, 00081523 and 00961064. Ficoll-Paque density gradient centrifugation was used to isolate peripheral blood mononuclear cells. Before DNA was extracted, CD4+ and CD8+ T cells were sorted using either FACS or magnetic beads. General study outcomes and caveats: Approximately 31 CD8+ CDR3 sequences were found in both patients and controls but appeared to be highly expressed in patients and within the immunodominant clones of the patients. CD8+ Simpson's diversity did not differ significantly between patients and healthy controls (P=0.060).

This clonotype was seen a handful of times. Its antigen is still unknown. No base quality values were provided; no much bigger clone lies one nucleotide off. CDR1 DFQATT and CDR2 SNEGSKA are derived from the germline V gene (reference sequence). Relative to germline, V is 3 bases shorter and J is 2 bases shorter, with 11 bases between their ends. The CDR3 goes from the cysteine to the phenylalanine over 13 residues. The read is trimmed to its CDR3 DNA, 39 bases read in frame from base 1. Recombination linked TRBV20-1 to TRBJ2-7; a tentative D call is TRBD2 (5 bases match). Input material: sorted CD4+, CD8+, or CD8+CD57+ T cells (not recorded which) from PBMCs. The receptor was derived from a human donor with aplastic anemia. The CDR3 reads CSASRGDPYEQYF. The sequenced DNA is TGCAGTGCTAGTCGGGGTGATCCCTACGAGCAGTACTTC.